This TCR beta chain emerged from a study of T cells after yellow fever vaccination. Comment on this clonotype: The antigen remains unidentified.

One entry per CDR3 protein results from TCRdb running MiXCR on the 5' RACE reads. The sample holds 250,000 or so distinct CDR3 sequences; 3.6% are singletons and the top ten take around 19%. V shed 4 bases and J 6 bases; nucleotides not matched to a gene: 6. The CDR3 has 16 residues. The germline V gene encodes CDR1 SGHNT and CDR2 YYREEE (reference sequence). Study-wide points: Any FACS-sorted repertoire could hold abundant clonotypes that contaminate it from the bulk population.

The source material was PBMCs, sampled 15 days after the yellow fever booster vaccination. This sequence originates from a man in his late teens or twenties who received the YFV17D yellow fever vaccine. The chain has TRBV5-4 and TRBJ2-1; 14 bases map to TRBD2. CDR3 coding DNA: TGTGCCAGCAGCACCCGACTAGCGGGGGGGCTCAATGAGCAGTTCTTC. This encodes CASSTRLAGGLNEQFF.